This TCR beta chain is from a study of post-analysis software for immune sequencing data. This clonotype was seen once. The target antigen is unknown. At one boundary the junction diverges from the germline segment, which might be a read error. This CDR3 region has 15 residues. Germline assignment: CDR1 SGHDT and CDR2 YYEEEE. Study results and caveats: The five TRBV segments detected at higher frequency in patients than in controls included TRBV5-6, TRBV5-1 and TRBV20-1. The F measure placed samples prepared in the same batch into strongly shared clusters.

Unique molecular identifiers were built into the TCR beta cDNA libraries. TCRdb used MiXCR to reprocess the PCR reads, holding one entry per CDR3 protein. The sample lists 150,000 or so distinct CDR3 sequences; about 37% were seen once. The chain uses TRBV5-6 and TRBJ2-7, with 11 bases lining up with TRBD2. Source: blood, taken after autologous hematopoietic stem cell transplantation. The clonotype comes from a girl aged 5-17 years with multiple sclerosis. The CDR3 is CASSLPTSGTYGQYF. CDR3 bases: TGTGCCAGCAGCTTGCCGACTAGCGGGACCTACGGGCAGTACTTC.